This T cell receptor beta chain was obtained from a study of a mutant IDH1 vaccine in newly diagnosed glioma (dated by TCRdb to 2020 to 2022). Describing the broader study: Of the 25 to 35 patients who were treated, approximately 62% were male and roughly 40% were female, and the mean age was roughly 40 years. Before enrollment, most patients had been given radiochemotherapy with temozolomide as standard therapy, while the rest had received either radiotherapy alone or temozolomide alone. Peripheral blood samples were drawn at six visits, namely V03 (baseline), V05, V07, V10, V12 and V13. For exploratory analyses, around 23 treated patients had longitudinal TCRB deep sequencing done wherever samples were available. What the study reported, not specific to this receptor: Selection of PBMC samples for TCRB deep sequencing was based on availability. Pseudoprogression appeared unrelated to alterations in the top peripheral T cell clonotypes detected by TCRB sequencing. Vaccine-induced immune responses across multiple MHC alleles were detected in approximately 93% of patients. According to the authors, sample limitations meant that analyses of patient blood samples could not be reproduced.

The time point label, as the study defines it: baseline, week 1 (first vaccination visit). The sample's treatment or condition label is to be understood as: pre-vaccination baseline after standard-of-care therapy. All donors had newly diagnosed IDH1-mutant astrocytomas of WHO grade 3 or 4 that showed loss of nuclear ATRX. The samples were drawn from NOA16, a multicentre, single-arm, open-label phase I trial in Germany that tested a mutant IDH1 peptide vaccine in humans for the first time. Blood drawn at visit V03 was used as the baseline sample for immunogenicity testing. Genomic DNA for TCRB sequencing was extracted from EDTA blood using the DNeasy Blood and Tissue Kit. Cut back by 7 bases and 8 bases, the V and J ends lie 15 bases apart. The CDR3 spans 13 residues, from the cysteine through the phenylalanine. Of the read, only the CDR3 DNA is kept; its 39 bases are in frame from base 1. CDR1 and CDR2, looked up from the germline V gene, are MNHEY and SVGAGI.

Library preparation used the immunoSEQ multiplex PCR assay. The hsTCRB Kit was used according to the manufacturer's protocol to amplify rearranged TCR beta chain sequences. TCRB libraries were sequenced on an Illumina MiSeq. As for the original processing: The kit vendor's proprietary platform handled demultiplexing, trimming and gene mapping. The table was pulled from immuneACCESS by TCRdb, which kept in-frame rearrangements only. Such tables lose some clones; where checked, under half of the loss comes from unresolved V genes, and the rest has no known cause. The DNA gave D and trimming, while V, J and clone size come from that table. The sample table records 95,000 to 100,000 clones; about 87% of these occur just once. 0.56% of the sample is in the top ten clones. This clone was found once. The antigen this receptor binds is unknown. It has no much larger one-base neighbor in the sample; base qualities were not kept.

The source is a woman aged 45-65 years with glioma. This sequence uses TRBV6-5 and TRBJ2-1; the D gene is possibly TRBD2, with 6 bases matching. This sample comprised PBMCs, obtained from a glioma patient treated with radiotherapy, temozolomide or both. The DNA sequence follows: TGTGCCAGCAAGCCCCCCGGGGGTTATGAGCAGTTCTTC. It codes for CASKPPGGYEQFF.